This TCR beta chain was identified during a study of beta chain features in type 1 diabetes. Study findings and constraints: Type 1 diabetes patients had moderately but significantly shorter TCRB CDR3s in all four CD4+ subsets.

Of the isolated RNA, all was reverse transcribed, and so the sequenced material was expressed TCRB transcripts. Assay: immunoSEQ multiplex PCR; the TCRdb copy retains only in-frame clones and omits some. In the table there are about 260,000 clones, about a fifth of which are singletons. This clone was observed a handful of times. Its matching antigen is unknown. The germline CDR1 and CDR2 sequences are SQVTM and ANQGSEA. The length of the CDR3 is 12 residues. Trimming took off 5 bases at V and 0 bases at J, with 8 bases between the two ends. This receptor was taken from a woman in her thirties or forties with type 1 diabetes. This chain joins TRBV29-1 and TRBJ2-7, with D perhaps TRBD1 (6 bases). The sample consisted of naive CD4+ T cells from blood. The CDR3 loop reads CSVSGDSYEQYF. DNA of the CDR3: TGCAGCGTTTCAGGGGACTCCTACGAGCAGTACTTC.